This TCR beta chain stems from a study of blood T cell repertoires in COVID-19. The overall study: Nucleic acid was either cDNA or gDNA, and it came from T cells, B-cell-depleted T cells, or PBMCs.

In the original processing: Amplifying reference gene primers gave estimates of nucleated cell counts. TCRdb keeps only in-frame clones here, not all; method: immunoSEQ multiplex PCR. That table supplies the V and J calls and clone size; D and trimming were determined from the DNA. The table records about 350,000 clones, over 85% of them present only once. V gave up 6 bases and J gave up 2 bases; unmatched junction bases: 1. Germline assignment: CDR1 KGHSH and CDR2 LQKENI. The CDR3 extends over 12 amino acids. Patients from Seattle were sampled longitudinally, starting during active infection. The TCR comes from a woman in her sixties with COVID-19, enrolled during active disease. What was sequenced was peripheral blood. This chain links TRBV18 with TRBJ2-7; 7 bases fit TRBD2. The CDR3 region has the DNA TGTGCCAGCTCGGGGACTACCTACGAGCAGTACTTC. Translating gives CASSGTTYEQYF.